This entry describes one TCR beta chain. This entry belongs to a study of blood T cell repertoires in COVID-19. Study details: PBMCs, B-cell-depleted T cells, or T cells provided the cDNA or gDNA that made up the material.

Method: immunoSEQ multiplex PCR; TCRdb's copy keeps in-frame clones and lacks some. The profile covers some 130,000 clones, with around three quarters appearing a single time and 10% to 14% taken by the ten largest. CDR3 length: 13 residues. The germline V gene encodes CDR1 MNHEY and CDR2 SMNVEV (reference sequence). V was trimmed by 9 bases and J by 8 bases, leaving 17 bases between them. Sequencing used peripheral blood. This TCR came from a human donor in a cohort sampled during active COVID-19. The genes are TRBV27 and TRBJ2-1; D not certain. The CDR3 DNA reads TGTGCCAGTCGAGGATTGGTGTTCGATGAGCAGTTCTTC. Its protein is CASRGLVFDEQFF.